The clone carrying this T cell receptor beta chain was observed many times. Its antigen is undetermined. TCRdb re-derived calls from the RT-PCR reads in MiXCR, one entry per CDR3 protein. The sample holds about 480,000 distinct CDR3 sequences, around 25% seen once. Trimming took 5 bases from V and 2 from J; bases not matched to a gene: 6. Germline lookup yields CDR1 SGHTA and CDR2 FQGNSA. This CDR3 is built from 14 residues. These data come from a study of response to subunit inactivated influenza vaccine. Study-wide points: The authors offered the suggestion that each seasonal influenza vaccination recruits few new T cells.

The material was CD4+ T cells sorted from PBMCs, obtained less than 6 days after vaccination. This receptor was taken from a man in his forties or fifties who received an inactivated influenza vaccine. The rearrangement links TRBV7-2 to TRBJ2-7; TRBD1 agrees at 7 bases. The CDR3 bases are TGTGCCAGCAGCCCCCGACAGGGAACCTACGAGCAGTACTTC. Its translation: CASSPRQGTYEQYF.